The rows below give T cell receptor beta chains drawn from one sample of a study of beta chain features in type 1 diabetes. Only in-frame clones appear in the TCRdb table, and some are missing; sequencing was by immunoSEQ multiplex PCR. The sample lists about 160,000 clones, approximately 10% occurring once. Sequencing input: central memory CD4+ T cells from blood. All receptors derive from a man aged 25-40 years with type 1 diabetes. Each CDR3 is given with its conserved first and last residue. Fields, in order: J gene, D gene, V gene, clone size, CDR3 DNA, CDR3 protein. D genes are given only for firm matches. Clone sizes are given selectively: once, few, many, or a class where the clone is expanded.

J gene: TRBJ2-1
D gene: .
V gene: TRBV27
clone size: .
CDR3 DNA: TGTGCCAGCAGTTTTGCAGGTGGCTACAATGAGCAGTTCTTC
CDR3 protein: CASSFAGGYNEQFF

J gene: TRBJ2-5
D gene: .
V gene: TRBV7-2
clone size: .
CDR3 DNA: TGTGCCAGCAGCTCCGGGAGCGCCGGGGAGACCCAGTACTTC
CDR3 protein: CASSSGSAGETQYF

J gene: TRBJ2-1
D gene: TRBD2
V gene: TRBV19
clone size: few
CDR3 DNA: TGTGCCAGTACCGCCGGGACTAGAGGGAATGAGCAGTTCTTC
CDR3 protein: CASTAGTRGNEQFF

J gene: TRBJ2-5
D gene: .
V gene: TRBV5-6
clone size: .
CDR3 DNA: TGTGCCAGCAGCCATTTAGAGGTGCGAGAGACCCAGTACTTC
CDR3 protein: CASSHLEVRETQYF

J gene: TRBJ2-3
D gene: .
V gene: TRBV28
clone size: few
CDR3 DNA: TGTGCCAGCAGACCGGGACAACTCACAGATACGCAGTATTTT
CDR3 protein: CASRPGQLTDTQYF

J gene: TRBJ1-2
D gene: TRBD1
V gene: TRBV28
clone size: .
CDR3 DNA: TGTGCCAGCAGTTTGGTGACAGGGGGCGCGTATGGCTACACCTTC
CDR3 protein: CASSLVTGGAYGYTF

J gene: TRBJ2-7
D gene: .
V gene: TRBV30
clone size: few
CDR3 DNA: TGTGCCTGGAGCCTCGGCGGGTACGAGCAGTACTTC
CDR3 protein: CAWSLGGYEQYF

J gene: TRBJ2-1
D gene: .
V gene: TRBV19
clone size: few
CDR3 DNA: TGTGCCAGTAGTATAGAGCAGCTAGATGAGCAGTTCTTC
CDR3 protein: CASSIEQLDEQFF

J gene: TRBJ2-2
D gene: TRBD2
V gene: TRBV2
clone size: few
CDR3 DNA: TGTGCCAGCAGAGCGGGAGGTTGGAACACCGGGGAGCTGTTTTTT
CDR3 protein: CASRAGGWNTGELFF

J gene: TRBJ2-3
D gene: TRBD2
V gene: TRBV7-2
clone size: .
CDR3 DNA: TGTGCCAGCAGCTTAGGACTAGCGGGAAGGGATACGCAGTATTTT
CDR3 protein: CASSLGLAGRDTQYF

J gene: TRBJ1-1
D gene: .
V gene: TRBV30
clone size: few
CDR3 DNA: TGTGCCGGGGGGGGTGAAGCTTTCTTT
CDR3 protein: CAGGGEAFF

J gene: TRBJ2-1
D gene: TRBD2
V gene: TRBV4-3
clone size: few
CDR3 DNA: TGCGCCAGCAGCCAAGATGTCGGTACTAGCGGGAGCAATGAGCAGTTCTTC
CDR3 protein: CASSQDVGTSGSNEQFF

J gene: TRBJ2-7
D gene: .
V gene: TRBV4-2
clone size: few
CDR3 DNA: TGTGCCAGCAGCCAGGGAGGGGGAGGGCCCTACGAGCAGTACTTC
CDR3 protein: CASSQGGGGPYEQYF

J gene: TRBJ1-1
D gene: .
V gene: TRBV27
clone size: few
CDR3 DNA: TGTGCCAGCAGTTTCCGGACTGAAGCTTTCTTT
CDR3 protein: CASSFRTEAFF

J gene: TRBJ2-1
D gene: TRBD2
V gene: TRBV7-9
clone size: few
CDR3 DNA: TGTGCCAGCAGCTCCTTAGCGGGTTCAATGGGGAATGAGCAGTTCTTC
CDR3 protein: CASSSLAGSMGNEQFF

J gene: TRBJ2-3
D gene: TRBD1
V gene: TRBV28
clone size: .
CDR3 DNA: TGTGCCAGCAGCCCAGGACAGGGAAGGTTGACAGATACGCAGTATTTT
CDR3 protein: CASSPGQGRLTDTQYF

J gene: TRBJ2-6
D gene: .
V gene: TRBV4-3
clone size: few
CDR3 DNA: TGCGCCAGCAGCCAAGAGATCCCCTACGCAGGGGCCAACGTCCTGACTTTC
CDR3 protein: CASSQEIPYAGANVLTF

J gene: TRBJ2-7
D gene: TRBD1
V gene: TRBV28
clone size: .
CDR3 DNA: TGTGCCACCCTAGGACAGGACTCCTACGAGCAGTACTTC
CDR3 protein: CATLGQDSYEQYF

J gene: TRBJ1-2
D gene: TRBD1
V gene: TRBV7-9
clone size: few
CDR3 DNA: TGTGCCAGCAGCGGAAACAGGGGTGGTGGCTACACCTTC
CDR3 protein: CASSGNRGGGYTF

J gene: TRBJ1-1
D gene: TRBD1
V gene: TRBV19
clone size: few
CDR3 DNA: TGTGCCAGTGAGGACAGGGACACTGAAGCTTTCTTT
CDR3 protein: CASEDRDTEAFF

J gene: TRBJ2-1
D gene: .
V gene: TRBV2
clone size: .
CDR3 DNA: TGTGCCAGCAGTGACTCCTCCCGGGGTGAGCAGTTCTTC
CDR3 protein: CASSDSSRGEQFF

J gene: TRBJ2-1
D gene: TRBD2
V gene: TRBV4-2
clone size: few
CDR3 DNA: TGTGCCAGCAGCCGGGGGGAGGGCCCCTACAATGAGCAGTTCTTC
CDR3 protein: CASSRGEGPYNEQFF

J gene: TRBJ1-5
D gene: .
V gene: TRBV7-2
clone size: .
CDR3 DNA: TGTGCCAGCAGTTTCAGGGCGTATCAGCCCCAGCATTTT
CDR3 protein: CASSFRAYQPQHF

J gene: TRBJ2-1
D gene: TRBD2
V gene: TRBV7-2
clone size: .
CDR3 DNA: TGTGCCAGCAGCTTTACAGCGGGGAGCTACAATGAGCAGTTCTTC
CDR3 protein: CASSFTAGSYNEQFF

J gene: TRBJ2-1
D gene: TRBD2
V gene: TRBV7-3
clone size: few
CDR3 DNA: TGTGCCAGCAGCGGGGCTAGCGGACGATACAATGAGCAGTTCTTC
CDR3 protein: CASSGASGRYNEQFF

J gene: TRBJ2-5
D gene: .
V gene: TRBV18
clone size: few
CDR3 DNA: TGTGCCAGCTCAGAGGAGACCCAGTACTTC
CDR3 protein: CASSEETQYF

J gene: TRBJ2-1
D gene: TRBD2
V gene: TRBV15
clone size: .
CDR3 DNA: TGTGCCACCAGCAGAGATATAGCGGTCCTAGCGGGAGACTACAATGAGCAGTTCTTC
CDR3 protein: CATSRDIAVLAGDYNEQFF

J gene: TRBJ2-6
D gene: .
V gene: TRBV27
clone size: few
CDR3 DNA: TGTGCCAGCAGTCCCGAGACAGGTTGGTCTGGGGCCAACGTCCTGACTTTC
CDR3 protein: CASSPETGWSGANVLTF

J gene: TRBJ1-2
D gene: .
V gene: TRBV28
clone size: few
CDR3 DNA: TGTGCCATCCAGATCTCCTATGGCTACACCTTC
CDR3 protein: CAIQISYGYTF

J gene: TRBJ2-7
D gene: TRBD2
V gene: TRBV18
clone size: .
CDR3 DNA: TGTGCCAGCTCACGCCCGACTAGCGGATACGAGCAGTACTTC
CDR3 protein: CASSRPTSGYEQYF

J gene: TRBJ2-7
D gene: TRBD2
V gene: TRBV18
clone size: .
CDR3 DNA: TGTGCCAGCTCCCCCTGGACTAGCGGCACCTCCTACGAGCAGTACTTC
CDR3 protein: CASSPWTSGTSYEQYF

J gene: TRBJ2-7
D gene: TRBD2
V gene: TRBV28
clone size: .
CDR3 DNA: TGTGCCGTAGCGGGAGGAGGTGAGCAGTACTTC
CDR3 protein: CAVAGGGEQYF

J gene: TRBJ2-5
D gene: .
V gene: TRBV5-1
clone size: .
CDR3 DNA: TGCGCCAGCAGCTTGGGTGATCGGCGGGGACAAGAGACCCAGTACTTC
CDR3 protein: CASSLGDRRGQETQYF

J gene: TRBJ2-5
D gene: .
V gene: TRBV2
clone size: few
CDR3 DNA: TGTGCCAGCAGTCTCGACAGACAAGAGACCCAGTACTTC
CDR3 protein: CASSLDRQETQYF

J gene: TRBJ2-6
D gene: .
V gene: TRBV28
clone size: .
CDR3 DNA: TGTGCCAGCAGTTTATTAAGCTTGTGGCAGGGAGGGGCCAACGTCCTGACTTTC
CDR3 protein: CASSLLSLWQGGANVLTF

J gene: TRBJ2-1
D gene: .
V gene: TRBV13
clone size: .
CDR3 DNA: TGTGCCAGCAGCTTAAACAGATACAATGAGCAGTTCTTC
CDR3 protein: CASSLNRYNEQFF

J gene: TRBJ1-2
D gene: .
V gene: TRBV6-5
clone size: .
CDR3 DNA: TGTGCCAGCAGTGAGGACGGGAGACAATATGGCTACACCTTC
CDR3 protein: CASSEDGRQYGYTF

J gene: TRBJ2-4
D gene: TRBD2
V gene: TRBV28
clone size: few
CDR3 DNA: TGTGCCAGCAGTTTGTGGCGAGCGGGAGATGAAAACATTCAGTACTTC
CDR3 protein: CASSLWRAGDENIQYF

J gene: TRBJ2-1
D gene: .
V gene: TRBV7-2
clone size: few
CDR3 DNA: TGTGCCAGCAGCTTAGCGGTCAGTAACAATGAGCAGTTCTTC
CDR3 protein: CASSLAVSNNEQFF

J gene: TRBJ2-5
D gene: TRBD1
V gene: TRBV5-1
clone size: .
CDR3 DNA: TGCGCCAGCAGCCTCGGACAGGTTCGAGAGACCCAGTACTTC
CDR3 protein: CASSLGQVRETQYF

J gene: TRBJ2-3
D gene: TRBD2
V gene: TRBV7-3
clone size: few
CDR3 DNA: TGTGCCAGCAGCTCTGGGACTAGCGGGAGTGCAGATACGCAGTATTTT
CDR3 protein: CASSSGTSGSADTQYF

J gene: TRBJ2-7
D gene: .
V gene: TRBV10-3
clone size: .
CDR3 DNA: TGTGCCATCATGATCAACAGGGACTCCTACGAGCAGTACTTC
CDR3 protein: CAIMINRDSYEQYF

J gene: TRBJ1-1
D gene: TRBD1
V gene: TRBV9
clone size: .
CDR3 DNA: TGTGCCAGCAGAGGACAACAGGGGAGCACTGAAGCTTTCTTT
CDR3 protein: CASRGQQGSTEAFF